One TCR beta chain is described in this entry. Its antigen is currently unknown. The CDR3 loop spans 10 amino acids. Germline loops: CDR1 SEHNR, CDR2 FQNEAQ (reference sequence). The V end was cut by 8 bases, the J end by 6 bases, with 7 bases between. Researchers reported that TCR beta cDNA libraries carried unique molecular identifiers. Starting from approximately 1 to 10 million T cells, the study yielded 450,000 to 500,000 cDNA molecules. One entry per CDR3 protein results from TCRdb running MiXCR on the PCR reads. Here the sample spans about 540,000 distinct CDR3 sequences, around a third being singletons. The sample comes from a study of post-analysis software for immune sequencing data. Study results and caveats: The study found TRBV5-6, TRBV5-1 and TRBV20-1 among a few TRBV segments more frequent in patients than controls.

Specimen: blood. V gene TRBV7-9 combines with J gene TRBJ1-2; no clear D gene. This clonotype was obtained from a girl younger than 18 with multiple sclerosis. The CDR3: CASALNGYTF. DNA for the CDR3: TGTGCCAGCGCGTTAAATGGCTACACCTTC. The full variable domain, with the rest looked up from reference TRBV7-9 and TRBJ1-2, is DTGVSQNPRHKITKRGQNVTFRCDPISEHNRLYWYRQTLGQGPEFLTYFQNEAQLEKSRLLSDRFSAERPKGSFSTLEIQRTEQGDSAMYLCASALNGYTFGSGTRLTVV.